Listed here are 16 T cell receptor beta chains from one sample, sequenced in a study of Tregs in tolerant kidney transplant recipients. Generated by immunoSEQ multiplex PCR, the TCRdb table keeps only in-frame clones and is missing some. The sample consists of more than 60,000 clones, roughly 89% of them appearing once. Sequencing used CD4+ T cells from blood, obtained before the transplant. The receptors come from a human donor who received a combined kidney and bone marrow transplant.

The J gene is TRBJ2-4, the V gene TRBV7-9; the match to TRBD1 covers 9 bases. The ends lost 5 bases at V and 10 bases at J; junction bases unmatched: 12. The CDR3 spans 15 residues. Germline V gives CDR1 SEHNR, CDR2 FQNEAQ (reference sequence). The CDR3 nucleotides read TGTGCCAGCAGCCCGGGACAGGGACAAACTGGGATTCAGTACTTC. Protein product: CASSPGQGQTGIQYF.

This clone appeared once. V usage is TRBV5-8 and J usage is TRBJ2-3; 8 nucleotides agree with TRBD1. Germline CDR1 is SGHTS and CDR2 is YDEGEE. V gave up 0 bases and J gave up 14 bases; unmatched junction bases: 2. This CDR3 contains 11 residues. CDR3 sequence reads: CASSLGTGWYF. The CDR3 DNA reads TGTGCCAGCAGCTTGGGGACAGGGTGGTATTTT.

The rearrangement joins TRBV5-1 to TRBJ2-7; 7 positions match TRBD2. The CDR3 is 14 residues long. In germline, CDR1 is SGHRS, CDR2 YFSETQ. V lost 3 bases to trimming and J lost 2 bases; unmatched junction nucleotides: 5. The CDR3 DNA reads as TGCGCCAGCAGCTGGGGAGGGAGGACCTACGAGCAGTACTTC. It codes for CASSWGGRTYEQYF.

The chain employs TRBV7-3 and TRBJ2-5; D is possibly TRBD2 (6 bases). This CDR3 spans 14 amino acids. Trimming left V 5 bases short and J 5 bases short, with 15 bases between. Germline CDR1 SGHTA, CDR2 FQGTGA. The CDR3 DNA follows: TGTGCCAGCAGCCGCAGTCCCGCGGGGGAGACCCAGTACTTC. As protein: CASSRSPAGETQYF.

This clone was recorded only once. The V and J genes are TRBV5-1 and TRBJ2-7; possibly TRBD1 for D (5 bases). CDR1 is SGHRS, CDR2 YFSETQ, per germline. The V and J ends lost 7 bases and 5 bases respectively, with 19 bases between them. The CDR3 has 14 residues. In nucleotides, the CDR3 is TGCGCCAGCGGCAAGGGGCGGCAGCAAGACGAGCAGTACTTC. As protein: CASGKGRQQDEQYF.

This sequence joins TRBV7-9 and TRBJ2-7, with D possibly being TRBD2 (5 bases). Between the trimmed V and J ends, which lost 8 bases and 0 bases, there was a span of 8 bases. CDR3 size: 12 residues. Looked up from germline, CDR1 is SEHNR and CDR2 is FQNEAQ (reference sequence). CDR3 loop: CASGESSYEQYF. The CDR3 nucleotides read TGTGCCAGCGGGGAGAGCTCCTACGAGCAGTACTTC.

Only a few counts were recorded for this clone. This chain links TRBV7-2 with TRBJ1-2; possible D gene TRBD1, 5 bases. The CDR3 runs to 12 residues. V was clipped by 5 bases and J by 8 bases, with 12 bases between them. Germline CDR1 is SGHTA and CDR2 is FQGNSA. The CDR3 DNA follows: TGTGCCAGCAGCCTTTTCCAGGGAGGCTACACCTTC. It yields the protein CASSLFQGGYTF.

This clone was seen more than once but under ten times. The J gene is TRBJ2-3, the V gene TRBV5-4; possibly TRBD2 for D (6 bases). CDR3 length: 14 amino acids. With 4 bases removed from V and 9 bases from J, the gap between germline ends came to 18 bases. Germline V gene lookup returns CDR1 SGHNT and CDR2 YYREEE (reference sequence). The CDR3 reads CASSLEFPGGTQYF. The DNA for the CDR3 is TGTGCCAGCAGCCTGGAGTTCCCCGGGGGAACGCAGTATTTT.

This sequence joins TRBV9 and TRBJ2-7, with 8 positions matching TRBD2. Germline loops: CDR1 SGDLS, CDR2 YYNGEE. The CDR3 has 16 residues. V was clipped by 3 bases and J by 6 bases; unmatched bases: 14. The CDR3 region is CASSAQAGVGSGEQYF. CDR3 DNA: TGTGCCAGCAGCGCCCAAGCGGGAGTAGGCTCTGGCGAGCAGTACTTC. Looking up the rest from reference TRBV9 and TRBJ2-7 gives the full variable domain: DSGVTQTPKHLITATGQRVTLRCSPRSGDLSVYWYQQSLDQGLQFLIQYYNGEERAKGNILERFSAQQFPDLHSELNLSSLELGDSALYFCASSAQAGVGSGEQYFGPGTRLTVT.

The V call is TRBV5-1, the J call TRBJ2-7; D is undetermined. V lost 1 base, J lost 6 bases, and 8 bases lay in between. CDR1 SGHRS and CDR2 YFSETQ come from the germline V gene. The CDR3 spans 12 residues. CDR3 residues: CASSLNGGEQYF. DNA for the CDR3: TGCGCCAGCAGCTTGAATGGCGGCGAGCAGTACTTC.

This chain uses TRBV19 with TRBJ2-5, with 7 bases aligning to TRBD1. The J segment lost 2 bases and the V segment lost 6 bases, leaving 3 bases of the junction unmatched. Per germline, CDR1 LNHDA and CDR2 SQIVND (reference sequence). CDR3 size: 13 residues. CDR3 sequence reads: CASRKQGQETQYF. CDR3 bases: TGTGCCAGTAGAAAACAGGGGCAAGAGACCCAGTACTTC. Full variable domain (outside the CDR3, taken from reference TRBV19 and TRBJ2-5): DGGITQSPKYLFRKEGQNVTLSCEQNLNHDAMYWYRQDPGQGLRLIYYSQIVNDFQKGDIAEGYSVSREKKESFPLTVTSAQKNPTAFYLCASRKQGQETQYFGPGTRLLVL.

CDR3 residues: CATSRDQVGEAFF. In DNA, the CDR3 is TGTGCCACCAGCAGAGATCAGGTGGGTGAAGCTTTCTTT. The chain recombines TRBV15 with TRBJ1-1; D not certain. The CDR3 consists of 13 residues. V was cut by 0 bases and J by 7 bases, with 9 bases left in between. Germline V CDR1 and CDR2: LNHNV, YYDKDF (reference sequence).

The V gene is TRBV5-1, the J gene TRBJ2-1, with 10 bases that match TRBD2. The CDR3 extends over 15 amino acids. Germline CDR1 is SGHRS and CDR2 is YFSETQ. Trimming removed 0 bases from V and 4 bases from J; junction bases left unmatched: 1. The CDR3 DNA reads TGCGCCAGCAGCTTGGGGACTAGCGGATACAATGAGCAGTTCTTC. Amino acid sequence: CASSLGTSGYNEQFF.

This chain links TRBV10-3 with TRBJ2-1; D remains ambiguous. Trimming stripped 1 base from V and 3 bases from J, with 7 bases between. Germline-derived CDR1 and CDR2 are ENHRY and SYGVKD. This CDR3 has 14 residues. The CDR3 loop is CAISEFSVYNEQFF. The CDR3, as DNA: TGTGCCATCAGTGAGTTTTCTGTCTACAATGAGCAGTTCTTC.

This clone showed up just once. The chain is built from TRBV19 and TRBJ2-3; 7 nucleotides match TRBD1. Looked up from germline, CDR1 is LNHDA and CDR2 is SQIVND (reference sequence). V shed 3 bases and J 8 bases; nucleotides not matched to a gene: 8. The CDR3 is made up of 14 amino acids. Written as DNA, the CDR3 is TGTGCCAGTAGTATGGACGGGACAGTTGGTACGCAGTATTTT. This encodes CASSMDGTVGTQYF.

The V and J genes are TRBV5-1 and TRBJ2-5; 10 nucleotides align to TRBD1. The trim removed 4 bases at V and 5 bases at J, leaving 11 bases unmatched. Per germline, CDR1 SGHRS and CDR2 YFSETQ. The CDR3 runs to 16 residues. The DNA of the CDR3 is TGCGCCAGCAGCGCCCGACAGGGGGCGGTCGGGGAGACCCAGTACTTC. Amino acid sequence: CASSARQGAVGETQYF.